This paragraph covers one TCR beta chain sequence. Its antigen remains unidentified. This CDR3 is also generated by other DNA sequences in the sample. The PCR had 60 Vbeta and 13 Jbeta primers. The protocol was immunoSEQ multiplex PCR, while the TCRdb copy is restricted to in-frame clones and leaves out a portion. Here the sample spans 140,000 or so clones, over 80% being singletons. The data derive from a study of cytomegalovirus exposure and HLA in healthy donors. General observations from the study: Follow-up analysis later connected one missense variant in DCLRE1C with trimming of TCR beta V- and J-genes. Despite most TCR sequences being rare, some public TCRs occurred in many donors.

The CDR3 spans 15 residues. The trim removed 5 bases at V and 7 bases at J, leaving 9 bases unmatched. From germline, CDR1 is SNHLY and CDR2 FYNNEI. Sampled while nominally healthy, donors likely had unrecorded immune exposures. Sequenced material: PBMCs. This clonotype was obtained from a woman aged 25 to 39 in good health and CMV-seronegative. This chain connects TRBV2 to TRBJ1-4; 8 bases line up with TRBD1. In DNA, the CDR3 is TGTGCCAGCAGTTTGGGGCAGGGGGCGATTGAAAAACTGTTTTTT. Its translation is CASSLGQGAIEKLFF.